A single sample gave rise to the 7 T cell receptor beta chains below, sequenced in a study of blood T cell repertoires in COVID-19. Generated by immunoSEQ multiplex PCR, the TCRdb table keeps only in-frame clones and is missing some. The sample gives 100,000 to 150,000 clones, 74% of which show up once; roughly 5.5% is in the top ten. The sequencing sample was made of peripheral blood. These receptors all come from a man between 60 and 70 years old with acute or convalescent COVID-19.

The chain recombines TRBV6-4 with TRBJ2-2; perhaps TRBD1 as D (6 bases). Trimming removed 4 bases at V and 3 bases at J, with 6 bases between. This CDR3 is built from 13 residues. CDR1 is MRHNA and CDR2 is SNTAGT in the germline V gene. CDR3 protein: CASSGTDTGELFF. The CDR3 DNA reads as TGTGCCAGCAGTGGGACAGACACCGGGGAGCTGTTTTTT.

The chain joins TRBV18 to TRBJ1-5; D remains unclear. The V gene's germline CDR1 is KGHSH and CDR2 LQKENI. V lost 5 bases and J lost 0, with 11 bases in between. There are 15 residues in the CDR3. CDR3 sequence: CASSDGQTSNQPQHF. CDR3 DNA: TGTGCCAGCTCAGATGGCCAAACTAGCAATCAGCCCCAGCATTTT.

This clone was observed a handful of times. The chain uses TRBV6-5 and TRBJ1-1; perhaps TRBD1 as D (5 bases). The CDR3 covers 15 residues. The V gene lost 4 bases and the J gene lost 0 bases, with 12 bases spanning the gap. Germline V CDR1 and CDR2: MNHEY, SVGAGI. CDR3 nucleotides: TGTGCCAGCAGTTCACTAAAAGGGGTGAACACTGAAGCTTTCTTT. It codes for CASSSLKGVNTEAFF.

The chain recombines TRBV7-9 with TRBJ2-7; TRBD1 matches 8 bases. J was trimmed by 2 bases and V by 5 bases; bases with no gene match: 5. CDR3 length: 14 amino acids. Germline lookup yields CDR1 SEHNR and CDR2 FQNEAQ (reference sequence). The CDR3 bases are TGTGCCAGCAGCACCAGACAGGGGACCTACGAGCAGTACTTC. Protein sequence: CASSTRQGTYEQYF.

This chain links TRBV24-1 with TRBJ1-2; possibly TRBD1 for D (6 bases). Germline loops: CDR1 KGHDR, CDR2 SFDVKD. This CDR3 has 15 amino acids. The V end lost 4 bases, the J end lost 4 bases, and 15 bases lay between the germline ends. This CDR3 is CATSDTSTGGYGYTF. The CDR3 DNA is TGTGCCACCAGTGACACATCGACAGGAGGCTATGGCTACACCTTC.

The CDR3 sequence is CSVGAGELAGNTIYF. The CDR3 DNA reads as TGCAGCGTGGGGGCAGGGGAATTGGCTGGAAACACCATATATTTT. This chain connects TRBV29-1 to TRBJ1-3; D is perhaps TRBD1 (6 bases). The ends were cut back, 6 bases at V and 2 bases at J, with 17 bases in the middle. This CDR3 region has 15 residues. CDR1 is SQVTM, CDR2 ANQGSEA, per germline.

The rearrangement uses TRBV30 and TRBJ1-6, with a tentative D call TRBD1 (5 bases). The germline V gene has CDR1 GTSNPN and CDR2 SVGIG (reference sequence). CDR3 length: 13 amino acids. Trimming removed 7 bases from V and 4 bases from J, with 11 bases in between. The CDR3 here is CAYRGEYNSPLHF. For the CDR3, the DNA is TGTGCCTACCGGGGGGAGTATAATTCACCCCTCCACTTT.